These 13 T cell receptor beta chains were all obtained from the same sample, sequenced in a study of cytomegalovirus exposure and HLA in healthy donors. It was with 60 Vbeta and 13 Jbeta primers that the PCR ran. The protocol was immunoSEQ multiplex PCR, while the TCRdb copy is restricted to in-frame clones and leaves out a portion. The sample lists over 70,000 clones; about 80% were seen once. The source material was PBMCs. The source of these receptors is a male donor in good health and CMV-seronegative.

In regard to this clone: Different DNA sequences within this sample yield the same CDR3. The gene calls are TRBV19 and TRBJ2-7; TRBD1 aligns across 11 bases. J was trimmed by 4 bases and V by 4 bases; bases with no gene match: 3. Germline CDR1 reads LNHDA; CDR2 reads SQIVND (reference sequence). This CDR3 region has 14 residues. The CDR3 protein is CASSSRDRGYEQYF. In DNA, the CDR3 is TGTGCCAGTAGTAGCCGGGACAGGGGGTACGAGCAGTACTTC.

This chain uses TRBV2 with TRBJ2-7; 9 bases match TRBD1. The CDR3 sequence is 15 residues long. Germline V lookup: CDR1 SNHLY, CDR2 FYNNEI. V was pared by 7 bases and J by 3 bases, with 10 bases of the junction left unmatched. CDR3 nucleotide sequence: TGTGCCAGCAACCTGGGACAGGGCCGATTCTACGAGCAGTACTTC. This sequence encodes CASNLGQGRFYEQYF.

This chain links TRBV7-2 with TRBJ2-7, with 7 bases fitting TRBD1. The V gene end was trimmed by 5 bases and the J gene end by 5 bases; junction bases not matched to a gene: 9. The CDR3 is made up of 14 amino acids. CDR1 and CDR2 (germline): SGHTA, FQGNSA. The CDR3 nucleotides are TGTGCCAGCAGCCTAAGGGTGACAGGGAACGAGCAGTACTTC. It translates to CASSLRVTGNEQYF.

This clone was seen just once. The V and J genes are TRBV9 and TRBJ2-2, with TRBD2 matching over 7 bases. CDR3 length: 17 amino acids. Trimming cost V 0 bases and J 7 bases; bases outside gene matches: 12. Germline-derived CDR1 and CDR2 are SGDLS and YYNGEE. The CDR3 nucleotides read TGTGCCAGCAGCGTAGGGGGGGGAGGGCCCGGTGGCGGGGAGCTGTTTTTT. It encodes CASSVGGGGPGGGELFF.

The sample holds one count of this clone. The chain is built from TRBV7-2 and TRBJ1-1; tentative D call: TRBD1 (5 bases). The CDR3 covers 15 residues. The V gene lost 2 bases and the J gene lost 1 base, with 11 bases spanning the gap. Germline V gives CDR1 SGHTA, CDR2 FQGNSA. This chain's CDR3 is CASSLSTGANTEAFF. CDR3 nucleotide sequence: TGTGCCAGCAGCTTATCGACTGGGGCGAACACTGAAGCTTTCTTT.

The CDR3 nucleotides read TGTGCCAGCAGCCTGACGAGCGGGAGGAGCACCGGGGAGCTGTTTTTT. Translation gives CASSLTSGRSTGELFF. The chain recombines TRBV5-8 with TRBJ2-2; 9 nucleotides line up with TRBD2. The length of the CDR3 is 16 residues. In germline, CDR1 is SGHTS, CDR2 YDEGEE. Germline trimming cut 4 bases from V and 4 bases from J; bases unmatched to any gene: 8.

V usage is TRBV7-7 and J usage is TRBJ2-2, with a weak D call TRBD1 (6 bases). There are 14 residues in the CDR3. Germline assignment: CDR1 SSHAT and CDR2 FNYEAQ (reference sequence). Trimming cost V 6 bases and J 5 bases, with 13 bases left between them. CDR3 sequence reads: CASSPDRSTGELFF. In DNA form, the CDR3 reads TGTGCCAGCAGTCCCGACAGGAGTACCGGGGAGCTGTTTTTT.

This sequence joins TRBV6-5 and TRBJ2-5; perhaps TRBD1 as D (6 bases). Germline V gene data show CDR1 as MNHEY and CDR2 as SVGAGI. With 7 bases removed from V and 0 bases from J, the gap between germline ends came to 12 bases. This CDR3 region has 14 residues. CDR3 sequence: CASTARGYQETQYF. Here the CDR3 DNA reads TGTGCCAGCACCGCGAGGGGGTACCAAGAGACCCAGTACTTC.

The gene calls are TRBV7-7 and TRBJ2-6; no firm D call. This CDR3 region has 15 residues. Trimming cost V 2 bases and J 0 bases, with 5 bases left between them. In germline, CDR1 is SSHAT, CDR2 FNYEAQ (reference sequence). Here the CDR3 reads CASSLSYSGANVLTF. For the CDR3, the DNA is TGTGCCAGCAGCTTATCGTACTCTGGGGCCAACGTCCTGACTTTC.

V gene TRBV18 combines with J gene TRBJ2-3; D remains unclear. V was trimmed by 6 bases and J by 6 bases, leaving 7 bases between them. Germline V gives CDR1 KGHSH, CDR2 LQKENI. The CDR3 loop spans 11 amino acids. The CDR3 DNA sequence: TGTGCCAGCTCTCTCGAGGATACGCAGTATTTT. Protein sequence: CASSLEDTQYF.

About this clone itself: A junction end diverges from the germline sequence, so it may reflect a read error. The DNA for the CDR3 is TGTTCCAGCAGCTTAAGGGAGAATGAGCAGTTCTTC. Amino acids: CSSSLRENEQFF. The rearrangement links TRBV7-9 to TRBJ2-1, with D possibly matching TRBD2 (5 bases). The CDR3 has 12 amino acids. Germline V gives CDR1 SEHNR, CDR2 FQNEAQ (reference sequence).

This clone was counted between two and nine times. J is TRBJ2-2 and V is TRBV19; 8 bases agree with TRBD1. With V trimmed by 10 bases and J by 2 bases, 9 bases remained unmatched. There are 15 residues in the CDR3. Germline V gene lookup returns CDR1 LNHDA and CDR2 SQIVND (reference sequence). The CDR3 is CATSRTGGNTGELFF. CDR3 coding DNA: TGTGCCACCAGCCGAACAGGGGGAAACACCGGGGAGCTGTTTTTT.

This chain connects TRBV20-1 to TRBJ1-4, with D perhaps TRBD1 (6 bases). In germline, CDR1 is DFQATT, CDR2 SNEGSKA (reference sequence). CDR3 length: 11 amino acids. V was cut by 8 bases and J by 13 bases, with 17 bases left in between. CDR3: CSPFRDRRLFF. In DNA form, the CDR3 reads TGCAGTCCGTTTCGCGACAGGAGACTGTTTTTT.